This T cell receptor (beta chain) was captured by sequencing in a study of molecular identifiers for immune sequencing clone quantification. Study overall: Replicate experiments divided RNA from around 20,000 or 100,000 naive CD8 cells into five parts and sequenced four.

TCRdb passed the PCR reads through MiXCR, listing each CDR3 protein once. This table has hundreds of thousands of distinct CDR3 sequences, about 20% appearing once. This CDR3 has 14 residues. Germline V gives CDR1 SNHLY, CDR2 FYNNEI. Notes on this clonotype: The junction and the germline gene differ at one end; a read error may be behind it.

The specimen sequenced was naive CD8+ T cells from blood, with Jurkat cell RNA spiked in. Subset specified: FACS-sorted CD8+CD4-CCR7+CD45RA+ naive T cells. The TCR sequence derives from a human donor in good health. Some libraries in this study had Jurkat cell RNA spiked in. The chain carries TRBV2 and TRBJ2-7; 10 positions match TRBD2. CDR3 protein: CASIPGTSVYERYF. CDR3 sequence (DNA): TGTGCCAGCATTCCCGGGACTAGCGTTTACGAGCGGTACTTC.